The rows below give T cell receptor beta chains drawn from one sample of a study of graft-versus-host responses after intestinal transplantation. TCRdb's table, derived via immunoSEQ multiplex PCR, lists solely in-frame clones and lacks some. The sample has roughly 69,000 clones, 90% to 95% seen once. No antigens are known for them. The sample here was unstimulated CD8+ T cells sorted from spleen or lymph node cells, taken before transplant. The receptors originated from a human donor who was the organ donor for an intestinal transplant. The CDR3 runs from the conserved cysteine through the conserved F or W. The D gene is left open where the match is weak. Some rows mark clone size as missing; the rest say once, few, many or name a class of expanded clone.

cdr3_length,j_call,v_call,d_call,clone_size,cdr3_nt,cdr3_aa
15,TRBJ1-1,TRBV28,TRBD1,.,TGTGCCAGCAGCTGGTGGCAGGGGGCGGCCACTGAAGCTTTCTTT,CASSWWQGAATEAFF
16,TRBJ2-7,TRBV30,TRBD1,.,TGTGCCTGGAGTCTCCCCATGACAGGGGCCTCTTGGCAGTGGTACTTC,CAWSLPMTGASWQWYF
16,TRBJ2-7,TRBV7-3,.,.,TGTGCCAGCAGCTTAAACGGCCAGGAGGGAATCTACGAGCAGTACTTC,CASSLNGQEGIYEQYF
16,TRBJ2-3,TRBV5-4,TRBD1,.,TGTGCCAGCAGCCCAATCGGACAGGGGGCGACAGATACGCAGTATTTT,CASSPIGQGATDTQYF
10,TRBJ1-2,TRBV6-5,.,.,TGTGCCAGCATCGACTATGGCTACACCTTC,CASIDYGYTF
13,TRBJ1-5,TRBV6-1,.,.,TGTGCCAGCAGTGCCTCGCGGATCCAGCCCCAGCATTTT,CASSASRIQPQHF
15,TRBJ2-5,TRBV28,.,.,TGTGCCAGCAGTTTAACCCGGCAGGGATGGGAGACCCAGTACTTC,CASSLTRQGWETQYF
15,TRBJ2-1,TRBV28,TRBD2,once,TGTGCCAGCACCCACGGGGGGAGCTCCTACAATGAGCAGTTCTTC,CASTHGGSSYNEQFF
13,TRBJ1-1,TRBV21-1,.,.,TGTGCCAGCAGCAAAACCCAGGACACTGAAGCTTTCTTT,CASSKTQDTEAFF
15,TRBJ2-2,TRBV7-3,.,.,TGTGCCAGCAGCTTCATAGACATAGTGCCCGGGGAGCTGTTTTTT,CASSFIDIVPGELFF
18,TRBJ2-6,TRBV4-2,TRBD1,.,TGTGCCAGCAGCCAAGTCAACAGGGGGGTGGGAGGGGCCAACGTCCTGACTTTC,CASSQVNRGVGGANVLTF
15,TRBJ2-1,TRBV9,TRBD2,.,TGTGCCAGCAGCGCGCTAGCGGGAGAAGCGCATGAGCAGTTCTTC,CASSALAGEAHEQFF
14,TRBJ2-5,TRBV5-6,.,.,TGTGCCAGCAGCTTGGTCCAGGGTGCGGAGACCCAGTACTTC,CASSLVQGAETQYF
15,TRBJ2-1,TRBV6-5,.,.,TGTGCCAGCAGCAAGGGGCAGGCACCTTACAATGAGCAGTTCTTC,CASSKGQAPYNEQFF
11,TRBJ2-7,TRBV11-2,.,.,TGTGCCAGCAGCTCAGGTCCCGAGCAGTACTTC,CASSSGPEQYF
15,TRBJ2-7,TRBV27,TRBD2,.,TGTGCCAGCAGTTTATCGCGAGCGGGAAACTACGAGCAGTACTTC,CASSLSRAGNYEQYF
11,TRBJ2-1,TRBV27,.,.,TGTGCCAGCAGTTTTCCACTGGAGCAGTTCTTC,CASSFPLEQFF
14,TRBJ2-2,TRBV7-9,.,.,TGTGCCAGCACCTTCCCCAGGGGAGGGGGGGAGCTGTTTTTT,CASTFPRGGGELFF
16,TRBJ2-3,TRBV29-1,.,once,TGCAGCGTCTATAGAGGGAGCCCGGCTAGCACAGATACGCAGTATTTT,CSVYRGSPASTDTQYF
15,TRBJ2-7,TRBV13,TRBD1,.,TGTGCCAGCAGCTTGGGCGGGACAGGGAAAGACGAGCAGTACTTC,CASSLGGTGKDEQYF
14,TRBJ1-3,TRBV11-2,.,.,TGTGCCAGCAGGCTGAGGAGCTCTGGAAACACCATATATTTT,CASRLRSSGNTIYF
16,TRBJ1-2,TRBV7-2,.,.,TGTGCCAGCAGCTGGCGGATACAAGGACAACCTTATGGCTACACCTTC,CASSWRIQGQPYGYTF
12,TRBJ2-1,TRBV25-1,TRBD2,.,TGTGCCAGCGTCGGGACTAGGAATGAGCAGTTCTTC,CASVGTRNEQFF
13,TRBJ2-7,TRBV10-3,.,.,TGTGCCATCACCAGGACTACATACTACGAGCAGTACTTC,CAITRTTYYEQYF
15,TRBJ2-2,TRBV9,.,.,TGTGCCAGCAGCGTAGACGGGACGAACACCGGGGAGCTGTTTTTT,CASSVDGTNTGELFF
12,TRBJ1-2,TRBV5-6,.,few,TGTGCCAGCTCACTCTCGTCGGGGGGCTACACCTTC,CASSLSSGGYTF
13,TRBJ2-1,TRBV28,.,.,TGTGCCAGCATCGCAGGGAACTACAATGAGCAGTTCTTC,CASIAGNYNEQFF
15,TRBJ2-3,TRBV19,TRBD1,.,TGTGCCAGTAGCCCCCGGACAGGTGGGCCAGATACGCAGTATTTT,CASSPRTGGPDTQYF
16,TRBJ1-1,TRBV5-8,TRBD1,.,TGTGCCAGCAGCCGCCGGGGACAGGGTTTGAACACTGAAGCTTTCTTT,CASSRRGQGLNTEAFF
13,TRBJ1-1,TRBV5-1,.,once,TGCGCCAGCAGCTTGTCAGGGGTCACTGAAGCTTTCTTT,CASSLSGVTEAFF
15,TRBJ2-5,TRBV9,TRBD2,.,TGTGCCAGCAGCGTAACGGGAGGGAGGGGAGAGACCCAGTACTTC,CASSVTGGRGETQYF
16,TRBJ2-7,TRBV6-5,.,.,TGTGCCAGCAGTTACGCTGGCAGGGGAGCTATCTACGAGCAGTACTTC,CASSYAGRGAIYEQYF
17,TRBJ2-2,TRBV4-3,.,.,TGCGCCAGCAGCCAAGAGAGGGTCTTTTCCTACCCCGGGGAGCTGTTTTTT,CASSQERVFSYPGELFF
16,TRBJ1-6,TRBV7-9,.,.,TGTGCCAGCAGCTTAGTTGTACTGGAAGGGGATTCACCCCTCCACTTT,CASSLVVLEGDSPLHF
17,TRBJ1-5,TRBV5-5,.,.,TGTGCCAGCAGCTTGACAGGTTGGAGGGCTGGGTATCAGCCCCAGCATTTT,CASSLTGWRAGYQPQHF
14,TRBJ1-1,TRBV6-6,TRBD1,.,TGTGCCAGCAGGGAGACAGGGGAAGACACTGAAGCTTTCTTT,CASRETGEDTEAFF
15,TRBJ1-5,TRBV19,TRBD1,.,TGTGCCAGTAGTTTCCCCCAGGGGGCCGATCAGCCCCAGCATTTT,CASSFPQGADQPQHF
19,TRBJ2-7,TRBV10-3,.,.,TGTGCCATCAGTGAGTCGAGACTCTCTATCAGGGGTAGACCCTACGAGCAGTACTTC,CAISESRLSIRGRPYEQYF
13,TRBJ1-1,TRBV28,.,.,TGTGCCAGCAGCTACAGGGAGAACACTGAAGCTTTCTTT,CASSYRENTEAFF
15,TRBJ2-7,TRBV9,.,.,TGTGCCAGCAGCGCAGCGGTAGCGGCGAACTACGAGCAGTACTTC,CASSAAVAANYEQYF
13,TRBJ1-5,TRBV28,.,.,TGTGCCAGCAGTCAGGGCAGCAATCAGCCCCAGCATTTT,CASSQGSNQPQHF
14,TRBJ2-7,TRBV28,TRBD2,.,TGTGCCACCCAAGGCGGGAGAAGCTCCTACGAGCAGTACTTC,CATQGGRSSYEQYF
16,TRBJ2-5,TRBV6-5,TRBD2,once,TGTGCCAGCAGTTACGGAGTGGCGGGAGGGCCGAAGACCCAGTACTTC,CASSYGVAGGPKTQYF
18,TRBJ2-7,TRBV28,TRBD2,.,TGTGCCAGCAGTCCTAACTACGGGACTAGCGGGGCTACCTACGAGCAGTACTTC,CASSPNYGTSGATYEQYF
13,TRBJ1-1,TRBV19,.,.,TGTGCCAGTAGTAACCGTGCAGATACTGAAGCTTTCTTT,CASSNRADTEAFF
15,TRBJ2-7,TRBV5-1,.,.,TGCGCCAGCAGCCTTGTTTCCTCGGGCTCCTACGAGCAGTACTTC,CASSLVSSGSYEQYF
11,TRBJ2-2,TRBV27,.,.,TGTGCCAGCAGTTTGAGCGGGGAGCTGTTTTTT,CASSLSGELFF
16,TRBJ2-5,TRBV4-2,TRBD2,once,TGTGCCAGCAGCCAACCACTAGCGGGAGTACAAGAGACCCAGTACTTC,CASSQPLAGVQETQYF
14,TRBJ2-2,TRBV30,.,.,TGTGCCTGGAGCGTAGGAACGGGGGCCGGGGAGCTGTTTTTT,CAWSVGTGAGELFF
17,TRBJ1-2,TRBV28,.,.,TGTGCCAGCAGTTTAGGTTCCGGGGTCTTATTGGACTATGGCTACACCTTC,CASSLGSGVLLDYGYTF
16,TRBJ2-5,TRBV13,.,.,TGTGCCAGCAGCAACACTCTCCGGGGTCGGCAAGAGACCCAGTACTTC,CASSNTLRGRQETQYF
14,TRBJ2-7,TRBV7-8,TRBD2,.,TGTGCCAGCAGCTTCCTTACTAGCGGAGGAGAGCAGTACTTC,CASSFLTSGGEQYF
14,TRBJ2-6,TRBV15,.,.,TGTGCCACCAGCAGAGATAGTGGGGCCAACGTCCTGACTTTC,CATSRDSGANVLTF
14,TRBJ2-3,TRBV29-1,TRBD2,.,TGCAGCGTTGCGGAGGGAGGGCCCTCAGATACGCAGTATTTT,CSVAEGGPSDTQYF